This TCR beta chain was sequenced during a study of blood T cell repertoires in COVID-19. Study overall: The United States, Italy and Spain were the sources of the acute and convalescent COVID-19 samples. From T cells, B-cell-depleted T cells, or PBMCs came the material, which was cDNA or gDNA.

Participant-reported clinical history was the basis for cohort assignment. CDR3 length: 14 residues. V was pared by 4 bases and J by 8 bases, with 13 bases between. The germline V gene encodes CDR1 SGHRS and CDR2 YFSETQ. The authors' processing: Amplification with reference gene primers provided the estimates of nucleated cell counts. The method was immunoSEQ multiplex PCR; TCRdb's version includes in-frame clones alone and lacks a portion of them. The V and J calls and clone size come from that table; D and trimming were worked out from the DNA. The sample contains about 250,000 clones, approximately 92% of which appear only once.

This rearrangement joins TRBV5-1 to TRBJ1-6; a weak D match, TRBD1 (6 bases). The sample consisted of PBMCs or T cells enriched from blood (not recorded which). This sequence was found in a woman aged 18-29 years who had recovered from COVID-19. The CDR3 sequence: CASSRGQYHSPLHF. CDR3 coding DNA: TGCGCCAGCAGCCGCGGACAGTATCATTCACCCCTCCACTTT.